This record covers a single T cell receptor (beta chain). The cohort comprised adults aged about 18 to 90 years residing in approximately 25 US areas. The sample belongs to a study of blood T cell repertoires in COVID-19. Produced via immunoSEQ multiplex PCR; TCRdb's table is partial and in-frame only. This sample yields about 250,000 clones, of which just over 85% are seen a single time; about 1.6% belongs to the top ten. Sample: PBMCs or T cells enriched from blood (not recorded which). The TCR comes from a man aged 35-49 years who had recovered from COVID-19.

For the CDR3, the DNA is TGTGCCAGCAGCCCTAGCGGGAACTCCTACAATGAGCAGTTCTTC. This sequence encodes CASSPSGNSYNEQFF. The rearrangement links TRBV11-3 to TRBJ2-1; 9 nucleotides line up with TRBD2. This CDR3 spans 15 amino acids. From germline, CDR1 is SGHNT and CDR2 YENEEA. V trimming: 5 bases; J trimming: 0 bases; junction bases outside the gene matches: 2. Combining the CDR3 with reference TRBV11-3 and TRBJ2-1 gives the whole variable domain EAGVVQSPRYKIIEKKQPVAFWCNPISGHNTLYWYLQNLGQGPELLIRYENEEAVDDSQLPKDRFSAERLKGVDSTLKIQPAELGDSAVYLCASSPSGNSYNEQFFGPGTRLTVL.